This TCR beta chain was obtained from a study of shared clonotypes between healthy human individuals. Study-wide results and limits: About 5% of naive CD4 clonotypes were shared across several donors. Sampling included only blood; tissue repertoires likely differ.

In the case of this clone: What it binds is not known.

The split of CD4+ cells yielded CD45RA+ naive and CD45RA-negative memory subsets. Libraries were prepared by immunoSEQ multiplex PCR; TCRdb keeps only in-frame clonotypes and omits some of them. Of 500,000 to 550,000 clones listed, approximately 95% are singletons. CDR3 length: 18 residues. V shed 5 bases and J 0 bases; nucleotides not matched to a gene: 12. In germline, CDR1 is SGHAT, CDR2 FQNNGV. The chain has TRBV11-2 and TRBJ2-7; 11 bases are shared with TRBD2. Sequencing was done on a sample of naive CD4+ T cells sorted from blood. Noted subset: CD45RA+ positively selected. This sequence was found in a woman younger than 45 in good health. CDR3 sequence reads: CASSGGTSGRRFSYEQYF. As DNA, the CDR3 is TGTGCCAGCAGCGGGGGGACTAGCGGACGACGATTCTCCTACGAGCAGTACTTC.